This entry features one T cell receptor (beta chain) sequence. This clone's antigen is unknown. Per-base qualities were not stored, and no clone one base away is much larger. The immunoSEQ Assay, a bias-controlled multiplex PCR, was used to amplify TCRbeta CDR3 regions from genomic DNA. The authors processed their data as follows. The number of nucleated cells in each sample was estimated from the amplification of reference gene primers within the assay. To quantify the absolute abundance of each unique TCRbeta CDR3 rearrangement, sequence reads were collapsed and filtered. Productive Simpson clonality was computed per sample as the square root of Simpson's diversity index over productive rearrangements. In its TCRdb copy, this immuneACCESS table keeps in-frame sequences only and misses some clones. Where compared with another copy, unresolved V genes explain less than half of these, and the others have no known cause. V, J and clone size derive from that table, while D and trimming were established from the DNA sequence. The sample table lists just over 80,000 clones, around 80% of them with a count of one. The ten largest clones capture around 21% of the sample.

Collaborating institutions collected whole blood in K2EDTA tubes following their own protocols. For TCRbeta analysis, collaborators shipped samples in one of three forms: frozen whole blood, isolated PBMCs, or DNA extracted from either of those sample types. This entry comes from a study of blood T cell repertoires in COVID-19 (dated by TCRdb to 2020 to 2022). Context from the whole study: Samples covering the acute and convalescent phases of COVID-19 were provided by collaborators in the United States, Italy and Spain. The material from the prospective study consisted of cDNA or gDNA derived from T cells, B-cell-depleted T cells, or PBMCs. Subjects who had been exposed to COVID-19, were actively infected with it, or had recovered from it provided the deeply sampled blood TCRbeta repertoires that made up the dataset. The repertoires were released in a freely available public database meant as a resource for research on the immune response to SARS-CoV-2. Samples came from the ongoing ImmuneRACE study (first 160 participants) plus 1,254 subjects from 6 global collaborators. The sample metadata nearly always contained a de-identified subject ID, COVID-19 status, age in years and sex. HLA class I and class II types, where available, came from metadata supplied by the sample provider rather than from assay-based typing. On the study overall, not on this receptor specifically: The quantity of clinical and demographic metadata differed by source and by participant and was supplied without curation.

CDR1 and CDR2 are read off the germline V gene as MDHEN and SYDVKM. V is cut by 2 bases and J by 5 bases, and the space between the germline ends is 24 bases. Inclusive of the bounding cysteine and phenylalanine, the CDR3 is 18 residues long. Just CDR3 DNA is preserved here, 54 bases in frame from base 1. The TCR was taken from a woman of 80 years or more with active or convalescent COVID-19. Sequencing was performed on peripheral blood. The chain is made from TRBV28 and TRBJ1-2, with TRBD1 as a weak D call on 6 bases. DNA sequence: TGTGCCAGCAGTTTACCCGGGGGGCCGAGAGGCCGGAGGTATGGCTACACCTTC. Translated, this is CASSLPGGPRGRRYGYTF.